Detailed here is one T cell receptor beta chain. V was cut by 0 bases and J by 2 bases, with 16 bases left in between. Germline CDR1 is SGHRS and CDR2 is YFSETQ. The CDR3 covers 17 residues. Generated by immunoSEQ multiplex PCR, the TCRdb table keeps only in-frame clones and is missing some. The sample carries under 85,000 clones, 85% to 95% recorded once. The data are from a study of technical replicates of blood from a few donors. The sequenced material came from T cells isolated from PBMCs. The sequence was obtained from a human donor in good health. This chain joins TRBV5-1 and TRBJ2-3; D gene unclear. CDR3: CASSLALERGPTDTQYF. In DNA form, the CDR3 reads TGCGCCAGCAGCTTGGCCCTAGAGCGAGGCCCCACAGATACGCAGTATTTT.